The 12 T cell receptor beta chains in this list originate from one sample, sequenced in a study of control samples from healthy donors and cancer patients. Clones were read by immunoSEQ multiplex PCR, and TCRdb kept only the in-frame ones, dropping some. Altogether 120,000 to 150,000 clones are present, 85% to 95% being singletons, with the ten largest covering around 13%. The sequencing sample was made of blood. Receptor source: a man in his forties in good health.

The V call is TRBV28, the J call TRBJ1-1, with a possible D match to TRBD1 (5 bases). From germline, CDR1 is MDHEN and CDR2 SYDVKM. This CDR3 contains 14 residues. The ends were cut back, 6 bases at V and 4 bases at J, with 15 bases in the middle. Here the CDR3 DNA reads TGTGCCAGCAGCTCTCGGGGACGGATCACTGAAGCTTTCTTT. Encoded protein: CASSSRGRITEAFF.

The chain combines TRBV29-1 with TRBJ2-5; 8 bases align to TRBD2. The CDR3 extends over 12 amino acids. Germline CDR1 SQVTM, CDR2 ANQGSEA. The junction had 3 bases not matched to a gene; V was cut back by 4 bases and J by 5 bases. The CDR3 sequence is CSVVSGGETQYF. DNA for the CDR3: TGCAGCGTTGTATCGGGAGGGGAGACCCAGTACTTC.

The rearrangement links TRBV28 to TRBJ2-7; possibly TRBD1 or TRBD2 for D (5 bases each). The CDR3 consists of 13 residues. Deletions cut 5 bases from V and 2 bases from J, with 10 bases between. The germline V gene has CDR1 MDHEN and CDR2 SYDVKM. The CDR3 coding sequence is TGTGCCAGCAGTCCCCGGGGACCCTACGAGCAGTACTTC. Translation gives CASSPRGPYEQYF.

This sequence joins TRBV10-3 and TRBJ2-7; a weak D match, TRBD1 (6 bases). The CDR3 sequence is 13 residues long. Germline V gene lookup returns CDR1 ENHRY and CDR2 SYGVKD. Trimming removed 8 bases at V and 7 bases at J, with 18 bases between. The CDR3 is CAISGRGPGEQYF. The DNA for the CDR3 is TGTGCCATCTCGGGCAGGGGCCCTGGAGAGCAGTACTTC.

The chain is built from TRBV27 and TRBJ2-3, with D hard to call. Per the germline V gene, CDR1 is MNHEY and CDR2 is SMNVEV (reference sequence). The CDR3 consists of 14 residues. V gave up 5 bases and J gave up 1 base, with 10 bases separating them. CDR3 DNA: TGTGCCAGCAGTCCCGGTGGTCGCACAGATACGCAGTATTTT. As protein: CASSPGGRTDTQYF.

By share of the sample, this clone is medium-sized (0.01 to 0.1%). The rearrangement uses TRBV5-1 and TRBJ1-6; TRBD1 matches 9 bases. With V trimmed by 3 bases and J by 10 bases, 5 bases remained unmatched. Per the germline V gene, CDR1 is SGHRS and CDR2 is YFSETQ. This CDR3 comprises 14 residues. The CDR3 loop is CASSYGTGSSPLHF. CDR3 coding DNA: TGCGCCAGCAGCTACGGGACAGGGTCCTCACCCCTCCACTTT.

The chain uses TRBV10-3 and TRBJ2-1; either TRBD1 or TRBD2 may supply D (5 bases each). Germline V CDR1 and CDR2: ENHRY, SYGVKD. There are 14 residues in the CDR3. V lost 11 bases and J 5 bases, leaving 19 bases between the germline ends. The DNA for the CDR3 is TGTGCCGCTAGGCTAGGGGAGTACAACAATGAGCAGTTCTTC. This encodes CAARLGEYNNEQFF.

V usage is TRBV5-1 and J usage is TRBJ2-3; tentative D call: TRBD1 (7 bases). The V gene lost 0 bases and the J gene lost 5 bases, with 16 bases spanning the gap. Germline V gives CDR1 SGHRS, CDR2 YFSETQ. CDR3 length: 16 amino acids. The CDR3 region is CASSLESRGAIDTQYF. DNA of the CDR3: TGCGCCAGCAGCTTGGAGAGCAGGGGGGCGATAGATACGCAGTATTTT.

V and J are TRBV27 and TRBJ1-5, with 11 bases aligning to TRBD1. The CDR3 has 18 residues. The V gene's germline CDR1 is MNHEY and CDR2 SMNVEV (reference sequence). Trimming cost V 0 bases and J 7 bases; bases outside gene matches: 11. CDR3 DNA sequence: TGTGCCAGCAGTTTATCCGGGACAGGGGGGGTTCCACACCAGCCCCAGCATTTT. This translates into CASSLSGTGGVPHQPQHF.

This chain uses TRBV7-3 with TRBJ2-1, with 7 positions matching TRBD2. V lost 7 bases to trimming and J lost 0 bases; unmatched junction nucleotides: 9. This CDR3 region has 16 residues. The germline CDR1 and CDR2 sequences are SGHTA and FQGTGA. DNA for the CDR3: TGTGCCAGCACCACCGTGGGGGGGAGCTCCTACAATGAGCAGTTCTTC. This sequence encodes CASTTVGGSSYNEQFF. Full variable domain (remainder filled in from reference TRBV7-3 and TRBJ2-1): GAGVSQTPSNKVTEKGKYVELRCDPISGHTALYWYRQSLGQGPEFLIYFQGTGAADDSGLPNDRFFAVRPEGSVSTLKIQRTERGDSAVYLCASTTVGGSSYNEQFFGPGTRLTVL.

The CDR3 DNA sequence: TGCGCCAGCAGAGCGGGGACCGATGGGGACTACAATGAGCAGTTCTTC. This gives the protein CASRAGTDGDYNEQFF. The chain uses TRBV10-2 and TRBJ2-1; 7 positions agree with TRBD2. Germline V gene sequence: CDR1 WSHSY, CDR2 SAAADI. V trimming: 6 bases; J trimming: 3 bases; junction bases outside the gene matches: 11. This CDR3 is 16 amino acids long.

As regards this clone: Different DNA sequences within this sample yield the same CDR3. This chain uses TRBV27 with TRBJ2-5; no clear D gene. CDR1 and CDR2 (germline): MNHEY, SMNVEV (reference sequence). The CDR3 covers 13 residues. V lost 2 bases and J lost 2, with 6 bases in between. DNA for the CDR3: TGTGCCAGCAGTTTAGGGCTACAAGAGACCCAGTACTTC. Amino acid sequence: CASSLGLQETQYF.